This record concerns one T cell receptor beta chain sequence. Its antigen remains unknown. This specimen belongs to a study of regulatory T cells in long-lasting Graves disease. The study's findings and limits: Persistent disease preferred TRBV28, TRBJ1-2 and TRBJ2-5.

Germline loops: CDR1 SGHNT, CDR2 YENEEA. This CDR3 region has 16 residues. V lost 5 bases and J lost 4; bases outside the gene matches: 8. Specified time point: persistent/refractory GD, antithyroid drugs over 5 years with positive TRAb. Preparation of the TCR library used RNA extracted from PBMCs. The TCR beta library used iRepertoire HTBI primers with Arm-PCR amplification of CDR3. TCRdb re-analysed the multiplex PCR reads in MiXCR, keeping a single row per CDR3 protein. The sample gives hundreds of thousands of distinct CDR3 sequences, about 32% of which show up once; 40% to 55% is in the top ten. The clonotype was recovered from a female donor with Graves disease. The V gene is TRBV11-3, the J gene TRBJ2-2; TRBD1 agrees at 9 bases. The source was peripheral blood mononuclear cells (PBMCs), collected when the disease was refractory, from a patient treated with antithyroid drugs. CDR3 nucleotides: TGTGCCAGCAGCGTCACAGGGGGCGCGACCACCGGGGAGCTGTTTTTT. Protein product: CASSVTGGATTGELFF.